This T cell receptor beta chain came from a study of early T cells in non-severe SARS-CoV-2 infection (dated by TCRdb to the early 2020s). Regarding the complete study: Because TCR sequencing was done on bulk RNA from unsorted whole blood, the alpha and beta chains could not be paired.

Looking up the germline V gene yields CDR1 MDHEN and CDR2 SYDVKM. At the junction V is shortened by 5 bases and J by 4 bases, with 7 bases in between. Spanning cysteine to phenylalanine, the CDR3 consists of 12 amino acids. Just the 36-base CDR3 DNA is kept, in frame starting at base 1. Library preparation employed 5' RACE. The reads were generated on a NextSeq 500. In the TCR library protocol, unique molecular identifiers were attached to individual cDNA molecules to correct for PCR bias and sequencing error. Sequencing covered both TCR alpha and beta chains, and within each sample the abundances of alpha and beta sequences were tightly co-correlated. Under the source paper's analysis protocol: Decombinator V4 was used to annotate the V gene, J gene and CDR3 of the TCR sequences. Expanded TCRs were defined as changing significantly between any two time points under a Poisson model with p below 0.0001. TCR abundances were normalised to the total number of TCRs sequenced per sample and were expressed as counts per million. TRAV1-2 paired with TRAJ12, TRAJ20 or TRAJ33 defined MAIT TCRs, while TRAV10 paired with TRAJ18 defined iNKT TCRs. VDJdb, accessed 1 November 2021, was searched for CMV, EBV and SARS-CoV-2 annotated TCRs, excluding TCRs annotated for multiple antigens. TCRdb took the public reads, trimmed them with fastp at Q25, ran MiXCR for clone calling and kept in-frame beta chains. Each entry merges the rows of one CDR3 protein and shows their most common DNA and genes. What appears here as the V and J calls and clone size reflects TCRdb's work, not the paper's. This sample has under 70,000 distinct CDR3 sequences in its table, and over 4.5% of those were observed once. The biggest ten clones account for around 3.5% of the sample.

Overall study results and their limits: Matching against VDJdb was skewed toward anti-spike CD8 responses, likely underestimated virus-specific expansions, and missed private and CD4 specificities.

The sample holds many counts of this clonotype. The clone's antigen remains unknown. No base qualities exist here, and no much larger clone lies one base off it. A case-control design nested within a healthcare worker cohort in London, UK, was used, with weekly nasopharyngeal swab PCR tests and blood sampling performed. Healthcare workers were enrolled in the week of the UK lockdown, from 23 to 31 March 2020, and were followed every week for up to roughly 16 weeks. The sample consisted of whole blood, taken at baseline. The chain joins TRBV28 to TRBJ2-3, with the D gene not confidently named. The TCR was taken from an adult who was a healthcare worker with PCR-confirmed SARS-CoV-2 infection or an uninfected control (not recorded which). CDR3 loop: CASSQRADTQYF. The nucleotide sequence reads TGTGCCAGCAGTCAAAGGGCAGATACGCAGTATTTT.